This T cell receptor beta chain was profiled in a study of immune evolution from preneoplasia to lung adenocarcinoma. Only in-frame clones appear in the TCRdb table, and some are missing; sequencing was by immunoSEQ multiplex PCR. The sample records over 6,000 clones, roughly four fifths being singletons. This CDR3 spans 14 amino acids. V was clipped by 5 bases and J by 3 bases; unmatched bases: 3. Germline V gene lookup returns CDR1 SEHNR and CDR2 FQNEAQ (reference sequence). Premalignant or tumor cells were enriched by macro-dissection after pathologic assessment. Material for sequencing was FFPE minimally invasive lung adenocarcinoma tissue. This clonotype was obtained from a person aged 55-80 years with lung adenocarcinoma. This sequence joins TRBV7-9 and TRBJ2-7; 11 bases match TRBD1. CDR3 bases: TGTGCCAGCAGCCCCGGGACAGGGGGCTACGAGCAGTACTTC. This encodes CASSPGTGGYEQYF.